These 4 T cell receptor beta chains originate from one sample sequenced in a study of T cells in localized non-small cell lung cancer. The method was immunoSEQ multiplex PCR; TCRdb's version includes in-frame clones alone and lacks a portion of them. Of some 38,000 clones in the sample, roughly 90% were seen once. The sequencing used peripheral blood mononuclear cells, collected before any cancer treatment. These receptors were obtained from a male donor older than 55 with stage II lung adenocarcinoma.

CDR3 sequence (DNA): TGCGCCAGCAAAGCGGGCCTTAGCACAGATACGCAGTATTTT. Its translation is CASKAGLSTDTQYF. The chain combines TRBV10-2 with TRBJ2-3, with TRBD2 as a possible D gene (6 bases). The germline gives CDR1 WSHSY, CDR2 SAAADI. The CDR3 is 14 residues long. Trimming stripped 7 bases from V and 0 bases from J, with 11 bases between.

The chain has TRBV30 and TRBJ2-3; D call uncertain. Deletions cut 3 bases from V and 5 bases from J, with 12 bases between. The germline V gene has CDR1 GTSNPN and CDR2 SVGIG (reference sequence). This CDR3 comprises 13 residues. The CDR3 region has the DNA TGTGCCTGGAGCTTCCCGATCGGAGATACGCAGTATTTT. Its translation is CAWSFPIGDTQYF. The variable domain in full, with the rest retrieved from reference TRBV30 and TRBJ2-3, is SQTIHQWPATLVQPVGSPLSLECTVEGTSNPNLYWYRQAAGRGLQLLFYSVGIGQISSEVPQNLSASRPQDRQFILSSKKLLLSDSGFYLCAWSFPIGDTQYFGPGTRLTVL.

This clone was observed a handful of times. V gene TRBV6-5 combines with J gene TRBJ1-5, with D hard to call. The CDR3 is 13 residues long. Germline CDR1 MNHEY, CDR2 SVGAGI. The V end was cut by 2 bases, the J end by 5 bases, with 7 bases between. The DNA for the CDR3 is TGTGCCAGCAGTTACGGAAGGGATCAGCCCCAGCATTTT. Its protein is CASSYGRDQPQHF.

The rearrangement links TRBV2 to TRBJ2-1; the D call may be TRBD1 or TRBD2 (5 bases each). V shed 4 bases and J shed 0 bases, with 16 bases lying between them. Germline V gives CDR1 SNHLY, CDR2 FYNNEI. The length of the CDR3 is 17 residues. CDR3 residues: CASSGDERPGSYNEQFF. In nucleotides, the CDR3 is TGTGCCAGCAGTGGGGACGAGCGGCCCGGCTCCTACAATGAGCAGTTCTTC.